This passage covers 32 T cell receptor beta chains from one sample sequenced in a study of blood T cell repertoires in COVID-19. Sequencing used immunoSEQ multiplex PCR; TCRdb keeps in-frame clones, though not all of them. Of under 200,000 clones in the sample, roughly 80% are singletons; the top ten hold around 16%. Sequencing was done on a sample of peripheral blood. The receptors were gathered from a man in his sixties with active or convalescent COVID-19.

By frequency in the sample, this clone is medium-sized. J is TRBJ2-7 and V is TRBV10-2; tentative D call: TRBD1 (5 bases). Trimming removed 2 bases at V and 0 bases at J, with 8 bases between. This CDR3 has 14 amino acids. The germline V gene encodes CDR1 WSHSY and CDR2 SAAADI. The CDR3 loop reads CASSELGHSYEQYF. In DNA form, the CDR3 reads TGCGCCAGCAGTGAGCTCGGACACTCCTACGAGCAGTACTTC.

The chain employs TRBV7-3 and TRBJ2-1; no clear D. The V end was cut by 2 bases, the J end by 7 bases, with 15 bases between. This CDR3 has 15 residues. Germline V gene sequence: CDR1 SGHTA, CDR2 FQGTGA. The CDR3 loop is CASSLGDMGRNEQFF. The CDR3 DNA reads TGTGCCAGCAGCTTAGGAGATATGGGTAGGAATGAGCAGTTCTTC.

The chain uses TRBV4-1 and TRBJ1-1; 10 nucleotides line up with TRBD1. CDR1 and CDR2 from the germline V gene are MGHRA and YSYEKL. Germline trimming cut 5 bases from V and 4 bases from J; bases unmatched to any gene: 7. This CDR3 has 15 residues. The CDR3, as DNA: TGCGCCAGCAGCTCCCAGGGACAGGGGCTCACTGAAGCTTTCTTT. Amino acids: CASSSQGQGLTEAFF.

DNA of the CDR3: TGTGCCAGCAGGGACAGCAGCTCTGGAAACACCATATATTTT. Translation: CASRDSSSGNTIYF. This rearrangement joins TRBV5-5 to TRBJ1-3, with D perhaps matching TRBD1 (6 bases). With 5 bases removed from V and 0 bases from J, the gap between germline ends came to 9 bases. Germline V gives CDR1 SGHKS, CDR2 YYEKEE (reference sequence). This CDR3 has 14 amino acids.

The CDR3 bases are TGTGCCAGCAGCCGGTTGGACACTTTCTCCTACAATGAGCAGTTCTTC. It yields the protein CASSRLDTFSYNEQFF. This chain joins TRBV14 and TRBJ2-1, with D perhaps TRBD1 (5 bases). The V end was cut by 4 bases, the J end by 0 bases, with 13 bases between. The germline V gene encodes CDR1 SGHDN and CDR2 FVKESK. The CDR3 has 16 residues.

The J gene is TRBJ1-1, the V gene TRBV5-1, with no clear D. Trimming pared 0 bases from V and 6 bases from J, leaving 9 bases between. CDR1 is SGHRS and CDR2 is YFSETQ in the germline V gene. This CDR3 is 13 amino acids long. The CDR3 nucleotides are TGCGCCAGCAGCTTGGCCGTCTTGTCTGAAGCTTTCTTT. Amino acid sequence: CASSLAVLSEAFF.

This chain uses TRBV25-1 with TRBJ1-1; D may be TRBD1 (6 bases). This CDR3 contains 15 residues. In germline, CDR1 is MGHDK, CDR2 SYGVNS. V dropped 3 bases and J dropped 1 base, with 12 bases sitting between them. For the CDR3, the DNA is TGTGCCAGCAGTGATCTGGGACACCCGAACACTGAAGCTTTCTTT. The encoded protein is CASSDLGHPNTEAFF. Together with reference TRBV25-1 and TRBJ1-1, the CDR3 gives the full variable domain: EADIYQTPRYLVIGTGKKITLECSQTMGHDKMYWYQQDPGMELHLIHYSYGVNSTEKGDLSSESTVSRIRTEHFPLTLESARPSHTSQYLCASSDLGHPNTEAFFGQGTRLTVV.

The V gene is TRBV10-3, the J gene TRBJ1-5; unclear D gene. CDR3 length: 15 amino acids. V was pared by 2 bases and J by 4 bases, with 12 bases between. Germline CDR1 reads ENHRY; CDR2 reads SYGVKD. CDR3 nucleotide sequence: TGTGCCATCAGTGAGAAGCGGTCAGAAAATCAGCCCCAGCATTTT. Its protein product is CAISEKRSENQPQHF.

Within the sample, this clone is medium-sized (0.01 to 0.1%). This chain connects TRBV4-3 to TRBJ1-6; 9 nucleotides align to TRBD1. CDR3 size: 16 residues. J gave up 9 bases and V 0 bases, and 6 bases lay outside the gene matches. Per germline, CDR1 LGHNA and CDR2 YSLEER. CDR3 amino acids: CASSQDPGQGGSPLHF. As DNA, the CDR3 is TGCGCCAGCAGCCAAGATCCGGGACAGGGAGGTTCACCCCTCCACTTT.

The J gene is TRBJ2-7, the V gene TRBV19; possibly TRBD2 for D (5 bases). The CDR3 extends over 15 amino acids. Trimming pared 3 bases from V and 0 bases from J, leaving 12 bases between. The germline V gene has CDR1 LNHDA and CDR2 SQIVND (reference sequence). CDR3 amino acids: CASSISGKSSYEQYF. The CDR3 DNA follows: TGTGCCAGTAGTATCTCCGGGAAAAGCTCCTACGAGCAGTACTTC.

This rearrangement joins TRBV9 to TRBJ2-7, with a weak D call TRBD1 (6 bases). V lost 4 bases to trimming and J lost 4 bases, with 9 bases between them. CDR3 length equals 12 residues. Germline-derived CDR1 and CDR2 are SGDLS and YYNGEE. CDR3 loop: CASSNTGYEQYF. In DNA form, the CDR3 reads TGTGCCAGCAGCAACACAGGGTACGAGCAGTACTTC. Full variable domain (missing parts from reference TRBV9 and TRBJ2-7): DSGVTQTPKHLITATGQRVTLRCSPRSGDLSVYWYQQSLDQGLQFLIQYYNGEERAKGNILERFSAQQFPDLHSELNLSSLELGDSALYFCASSNTGYEQYFGPGTRLTVT.

This chain links TRBV19 with TRBJ2-7; D perhaps matches TRBD2 (6 bases). The CDR3 extends over 14 amino acids. CDR1 and CDR2 from the germline V gene are LNHDA and SQIVND (reference sequence). The V and J ends lost 7 bases and 4 bases respectively, with 17 bases between them. CDR3 DNA sequence: TGTGCCAGTACTCCGACTGGAGGGAGGTACGAGCAGTACTTC. Translating gives CASTPTGGRYEQYF.

The chain is built from TRBV5-6 and TRBJ2-3; weak D call: TRBD2 (6 bases). The CDR3 loop spans 15 amino acids. The germline CDR1 and CDR2 sequences are SGHDT and YYEEEE. The V end was cut by 5 bases, the J end by 2 bases, with 15 bases between. The CDR3 DNA is TGTGCCAGCAGTGTAGGGCTAGCGAACACAGATACGCAGTATTTT. Translating gives CASSVGLANTDTQYF.

The chain joins TRBV18 to TRBJ2-7, with D maybe TRBD1 (5 bases). Per germline, CDR1 KGHSH and CDR2 LQKENI. This CDR3 contains 14 residues. V shed 4 bases and J shed 0 bases, with 10 bases lying between them. The CDR3, as DNA: TGTGCCAGCTCACGGACACCTACCTCCTACGAGCAGTACTTC. It yields the protein CASSRTPTSYEQYF. Based on the CDR3 plus reference TRBV18 and TRBJ2-7, the full variable domain is NAGVMQNPRHLVRRRGQEARLRCSPMKGHSHVYWYRQLPEEGLKFMVYLQKENIIDESGMPKERFSAEFPKEGPSILRIQQVVRGDSAAYFCASSRTPTSYEQYFGPGTRLTVT.

The V and J genes are TRBV4-3 and TRBJ1-1; D remains ambiguous. Trimming shortened V by 1 base and J by 11 bases, and 14 bases separated the two germline ends. The germline CDR1 and CDR2 sequences are LGHNA and YSLEER. The CDR3 consists of 13 residues. In DNA, the CDR3 is TGCGCCAGCAGCCAAGGGCCCCGGACTTGGGCTTTCTTT. This codes for CASSQGPRTWAFF.

This rearrangement joins TRBV27 to TRBJ2-1; D gene ambiguous. Per germline, CDR1 MNHEY and CDR2 SMNVEV (reference sequence). V was clipped by 5 bases and J by 5 bases, with 13 bases between them. The CDR3 spans 14 residues. The CDR3 here is CASSNHFENNEQFF. In DNA, the CDR3 is TGTGCCAGCAGTAACCACTTCGAGAACAATGAGCAGTTCTTC.

This chain links TRBV4-2 with TRBJ2-5, with D maybe TRBD1 (5 bases). This CDR3 is built from 13 residues. V was shortened by 3 bases and J by 5 bases, with 10 bases between the two germline ends. Germline CDR1 reads LGHNA; CDR2 reads YNFKEQ. CDR3 residues: CASSQDNRETQYF. CDR3 nucleotide sequence: TGTGCCAGCAGCCAGGACAACCGGGAGACCCAGTACTTC.

This chain joins TRBV4-3 and TRBJ2-7; 10 bases map to TRBD1. Germline V lookup: CDR1 LGHNA, CDR2 YSLEER. With V trimmed by 0 bases and J by 5 bases, 4 bases remained unmatched. This CDR3 has 15 residues. The CDR3 coding sequence is TGCGCCAGCAGCCAAGATCTCGGGACAGGGGACGAGCAGTACTTC. Amino acids: CASSQDLGTGDEQYF.

This rearrangement joins TRBV7-2 to TRBJ2-3; D remains unclear. Trimming removed 9 bases from V and 1 base from J, with 8 bases in between. The CDR3 consists of 12 residues. Per the germline V gene, CDR1 is SGHTA and CDR2 is FQGNSA. CDR3 protein: CASSYRTDTQYF. In nucleotides, the CDR3 is TGTGCCAGTTCCTATCGCACAGATACGCAGTATTTT.

The V gene is TRBV6-5, the J gene TRBJ1-6; 9 bases agree with TRBD1. The CDR3 is 15 residues long. With 6 bases clipped from V and 5 bases from J, the junction kept 5 bases outside the gene matches. Germline V gene data show CDR1 as MNHEY and CDR2 as SVGAGI. The CDR3 here is CASSYDRGNNSPLHF. The CDR3 DNA is TGTGCCAGCAGCTACGACAGGGGGAATAATTCACCCCTCCACTTT.

This sequence joins TRBV9 and TRBJ2-2; D unclear. CDR1 and CDR2 from the germline V gene are SGDLS and YYNGEE. V lost 1 base and J lost 5, with 12 bases in between. The CDR3 totals 15 residues. CDR3 sequence reads: CASSVSGVSTGELFF. Here the CDR3 DNA reads TGTGCCAGCAGCGTATCCGGAGTTAGTACCGGGGAGCTGTTTTTT.

This sequence joins TRBV9 and TRBJ2-5, with D possibly matching TRBD1 (5 bases). With 4 bases removed from V and 3 bases from J, the gap between germline ends came to 13 bases. Germline CDR1 SGDLS, CDR2 YYNGEE. The CDR3 runs 14 residues. CDR3 DNA: TGTGCCAGCAGCACCTCAGGGCAGGAAGAGACCCAGTACTTC. It is translated as CASSTSGQEETQYF.

This clone has a handful of counts. The chain employs TRBV19 and TRBJ1-1, with a tentative D call TRBD1 (6 bases). Germline loops: CDR1 LNHDA, CDR2 SQIVND (reference sequence). V lost 5 bases, J lost 1 base, and 14 bases lay in between. CDR3 length: 15 amino acids. The CDR3 here is CASSPSGGPNTEAFF. The CDR3 DNA reads TGTGCCAGTAGTCCTAGCGGGGGGCCGAACACTGAAGCTTTCTTT.

The chain joins TRBV28 to TRBJ2-7; D gene unclear. Looked up from germline, CDR1 is MDHEN and CDR2 is SYDVKM. This CDR3 has 12 amino acids. V was cut by 6 bases and J by 3 bases, with 9 bases left in between. The CDR3 here is CASRTADYEQYF. The CDR3 nucleotides read TGTGCCAGCAGGACCGCGGACTACGAGCAGTACTTC.

The chain combines TRBV29-1 with TRBJ1-3; a possible D gene is TRBD1 (5 bases). In germline, CDR1 is SQVTM, CDR2 ANQGSEA. The ends were cut back, 7 bases at V and 3 bases at J, with 13 bases in the middle. The CDR3 extends over 13 amino acids. Written as DNA, the CDR3 is TGCAGCGCCACACCAAGGGGTGGAAACACCATATATTTT. Amino acids: CSATPRGGNTIYF.

Notes on this clone: A read error is possible here, since a much larger clone lies one base away. Other DNA sequences within the sample encode an identical CDR3. The chain carries TRBV4-2 and TRBJ1-2, with D hard to call. The CDR3 length is 13 residues. The germline V gene encodes CDR1 LGHNA and CDR2 YNFKEQ. DNA of the CDR3: TGTGCCAGCAGCCAAGATCCGGAGGATGGCTACACCTTT. This codes for CASSQDPEDGYTF.

This chain connects TRBV18 to TRBJ2-7; TRBD1 aligns across 8 bases. CDR1 KGHSH and CDR2 LQKENI come from the germline V gene. This CDR3 region has 15 residues. After removal of 6 bases from V and 3 bases from J, the junction contained 10 bases not matched to a gene. This chain's CDR3 is CASSLRGRNDYEQYF. As DNA, the CDR3 is TGTGCCAGCTCCCTCAGGGGGCGCAACGACTACGAGCAGTACTTC. Full variable domain (remainder filled in from reference TRBV18 and TRBJ2-7): NAGVMQNPRHLVRRRGQEARLRCSPMKGHSHVYWYRQLPEEGLKFMVYLQKENIIDESGMPKERFSAEFPKEGPSILRIQQVVRGDSAAYFCASSLRGRNDYEQYFGPGTRLTVT.

The J gene is TRBJ1-1, the V gene TRBV7-9; a weak D match, TRBD1 (6 bases). V was shortened by 8 bases and J by 1 base, with 11 bases between the two germline ends. Germline V CDR1 and CDR2: SEHNR, FQNEAQ (reference sequence). The CDR3 has 13 amino acids. CDR3 loop: CASVVRGNTEAFF. Written as DNA, the CDR3 is TGTGCCAGCGTTGTCAGGGGGAACACTGAAGCTTTCTTT.

The chain is built from TRBV30 and TRBJ2-3; 9 nucleotides line up with TRBD1. Germline assignment: CDR1 GTSNPN and CDR2 SVGIG (reference sequence). The CDR3 loop spans 16 amino acids. Trimming took 5 bases from V and 2 from J; bases not matched to a gene: 11. DNA for the CDR3: TGTGCCTGGGGACGCGGACAGGGGAGGGTCACAGATACGCAGTATTTT. Its protein product is CAWGRGQGRVTDTQYF.

The rearrangement joins TRBV12-3 or TRBV12-4 to TRBJ1-2, with no clear D. The CDR3 spans 12 residues. Trimming shortened V by 6 bases and J by 5 bases, and 10 bases separated the two germline ends. The CDR3 DNA sequence: TGTGCCAGCAGCTCCTCCGGTTATGGCTACACCTTC. Its protein is CASSSSGYGYTF.

The chain couples TRBV2 to TRBJ2-1; D is ambiguous. The CDR3 has 14 residues. CDR1 is SNHLY and CDR2 is FYNNEI in the germline V gene. V lost 5 bases and J 6 bases, leaving 14 bases between the germline ends. The CDR3 is CASSFRLIVNEQFF. DNA of the CDR3: TGTGCCAGCAGTTTCAGACTGATAGTCAATGAGCAGTTCTTC.

CDR3 loop: CASSLGPGVAGVGSSYEQYF. The CDR3 DNA follows: TGTGCCAGCAGCTTAGGGCCGGGAGTAGCGGGAGTTGGAAGCTCCTACGAGCAGTACTTC. The V and J genes are TRBV7-6 and TRBJ2-7, with 9 nucleotides matching TRBD2. J gave up 0 bases and V 1 base, and 16 bases lay outside the gene matches. The CDR3 spans 20 residues. The germline V gene encodes CDR1 SGHVS and CDR2 FNYEAQ.